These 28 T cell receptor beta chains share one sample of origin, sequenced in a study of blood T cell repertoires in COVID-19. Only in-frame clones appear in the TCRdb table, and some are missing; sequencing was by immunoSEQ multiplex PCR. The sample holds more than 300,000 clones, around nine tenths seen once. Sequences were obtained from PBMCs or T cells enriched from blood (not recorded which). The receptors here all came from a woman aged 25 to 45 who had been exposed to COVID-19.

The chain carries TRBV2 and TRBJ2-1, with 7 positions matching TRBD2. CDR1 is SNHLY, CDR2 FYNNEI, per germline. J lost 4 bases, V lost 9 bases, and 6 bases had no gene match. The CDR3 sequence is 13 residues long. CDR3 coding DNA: TGTGCCAGTTTGACTAGCAGATACAATGAGCAGTTCTTC. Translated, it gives CASLTSRYNEQFF. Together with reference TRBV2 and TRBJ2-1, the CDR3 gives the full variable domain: EPEVTQTPSHQVTQMGQEVILRCVPISNHLYFYWYRQILGQKVEFLVSFYNNEISEKSEIFDDQFSVERPDGSNFTLKIRSTKLEDSAMYFCASLTSRYNEQFFGPGTRLTVL.

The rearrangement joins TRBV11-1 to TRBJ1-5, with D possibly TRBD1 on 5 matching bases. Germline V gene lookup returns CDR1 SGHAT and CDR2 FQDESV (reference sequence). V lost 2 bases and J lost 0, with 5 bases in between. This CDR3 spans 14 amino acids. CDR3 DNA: TGTGCCAGCAGCTTAAGGGGTAGCAATCAGCCCCAGCATTTT. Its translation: CASSLRGSNQPQHF.

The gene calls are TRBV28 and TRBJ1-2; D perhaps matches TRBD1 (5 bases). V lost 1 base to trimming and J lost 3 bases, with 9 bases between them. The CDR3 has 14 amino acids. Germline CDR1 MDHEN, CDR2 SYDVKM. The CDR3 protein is CASSLLQADYGYTF. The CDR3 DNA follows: TGTGCCAGCAGTTTATTACAGGCTGACTATGGCTACACCTTC.

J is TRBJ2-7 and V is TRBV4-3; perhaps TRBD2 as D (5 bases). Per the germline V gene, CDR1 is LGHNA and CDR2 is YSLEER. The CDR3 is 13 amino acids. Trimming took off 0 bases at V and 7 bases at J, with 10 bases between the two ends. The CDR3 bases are TGCGCCAGCAGCCAAGAGCTGACGGGGGAGCAGTACTTC. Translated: CASSQELTGEQYF.

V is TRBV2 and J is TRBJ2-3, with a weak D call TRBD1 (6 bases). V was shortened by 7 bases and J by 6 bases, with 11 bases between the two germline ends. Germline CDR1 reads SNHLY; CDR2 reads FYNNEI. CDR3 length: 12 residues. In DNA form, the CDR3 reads TGTGCCAGCAAGACAGGAACCGATACGCAGTATTTT. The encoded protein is CASKTGTDTQYF.

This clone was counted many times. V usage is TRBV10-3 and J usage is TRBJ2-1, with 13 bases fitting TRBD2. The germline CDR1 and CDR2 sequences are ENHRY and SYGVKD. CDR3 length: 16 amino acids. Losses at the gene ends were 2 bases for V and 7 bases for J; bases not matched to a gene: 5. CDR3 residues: CAISETSGGVVNEQFF. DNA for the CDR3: TGTGCCATCAGTGAGACTAGCGGGGGGGTAGTAAATGAGCAGTTCTTC.

The CDR3 DNA reads TGCGCCAGCAGCCTTGACAGGGGCTCTGGAAACACCATATATTTT. Its protein product is CASSLDRGSGNTIYF. This chain joins TRBV4-1 and TRBJ1-3; 8 nucleotides line up with TRBD1. V lost 4 bases and J lost 0; bases outside the gene matches: 2. Germline V gene sequence: CDR1 MGHRA, CDR2 YSYEKL. The CDR3 runs to 15 residues.

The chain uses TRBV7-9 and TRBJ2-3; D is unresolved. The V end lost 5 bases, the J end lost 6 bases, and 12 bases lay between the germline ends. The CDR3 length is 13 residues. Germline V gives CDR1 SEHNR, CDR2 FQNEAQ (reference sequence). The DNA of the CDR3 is TGTGCCAGCAGCGTTAAATGGCGGGATACGCAGTATTTT. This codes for CASSVKWRDTQYF.

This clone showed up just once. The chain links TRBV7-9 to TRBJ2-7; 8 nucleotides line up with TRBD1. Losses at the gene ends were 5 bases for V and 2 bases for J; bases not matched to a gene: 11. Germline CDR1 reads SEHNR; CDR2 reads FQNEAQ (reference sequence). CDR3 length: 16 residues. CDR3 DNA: TGTGCCAGCAGCCCCAAGGACAGGGAAGGTCCCTACGAGCAGTACTTC. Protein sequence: CASSPKDREGPYEQYF.

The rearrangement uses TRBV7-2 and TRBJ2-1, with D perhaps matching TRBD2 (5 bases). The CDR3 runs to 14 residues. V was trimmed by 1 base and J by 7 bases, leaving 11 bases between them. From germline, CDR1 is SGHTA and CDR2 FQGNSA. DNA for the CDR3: TGTGCCAGCAGCTTAGGAGGGTACGTAAATGAGCAGTTCTTC. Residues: CASSLGGYVNEQFF.

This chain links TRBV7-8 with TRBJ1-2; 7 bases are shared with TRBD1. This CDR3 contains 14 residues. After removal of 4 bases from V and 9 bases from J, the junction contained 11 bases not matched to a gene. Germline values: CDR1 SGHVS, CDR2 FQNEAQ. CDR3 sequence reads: CASSSGGDSFSYTF. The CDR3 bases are TGTGCCAGCAGCTCGGGGGGGGACAGTTTCAGCTACACCTTC.

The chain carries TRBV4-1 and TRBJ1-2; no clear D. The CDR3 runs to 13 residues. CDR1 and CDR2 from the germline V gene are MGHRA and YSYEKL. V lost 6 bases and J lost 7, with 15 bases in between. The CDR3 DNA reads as TGCGCCAGCAGTCCTATTGGACGGGGTGGCTACACCTTC. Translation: CASSPIGRGGYTF.

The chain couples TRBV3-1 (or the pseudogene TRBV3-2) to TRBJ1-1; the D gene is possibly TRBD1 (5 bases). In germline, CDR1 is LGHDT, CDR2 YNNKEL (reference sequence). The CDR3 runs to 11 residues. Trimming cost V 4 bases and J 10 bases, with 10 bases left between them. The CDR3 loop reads CASSLYRRAFF. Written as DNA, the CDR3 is TGTGCCAGCAGCCTTTACAGGCGAGCTTTCTTT.

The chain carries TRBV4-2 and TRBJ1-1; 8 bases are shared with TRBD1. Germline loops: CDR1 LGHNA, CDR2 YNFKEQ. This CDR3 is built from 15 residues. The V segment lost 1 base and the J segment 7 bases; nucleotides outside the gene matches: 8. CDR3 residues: CASSQGQGRIVEAFF. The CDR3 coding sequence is TGTGCCAGCAGCCAAGGACAGGGGAGGATTGTTGAAGCTTTCTTT.

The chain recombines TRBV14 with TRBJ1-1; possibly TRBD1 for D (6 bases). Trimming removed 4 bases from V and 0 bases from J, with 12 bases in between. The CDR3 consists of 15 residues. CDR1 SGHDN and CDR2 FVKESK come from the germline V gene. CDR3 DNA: TGTGCCAGCAGCCGAGGGGACATACTGAACACTGAAGCTTTCTTT. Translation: CASSRGDILNTEAFF.

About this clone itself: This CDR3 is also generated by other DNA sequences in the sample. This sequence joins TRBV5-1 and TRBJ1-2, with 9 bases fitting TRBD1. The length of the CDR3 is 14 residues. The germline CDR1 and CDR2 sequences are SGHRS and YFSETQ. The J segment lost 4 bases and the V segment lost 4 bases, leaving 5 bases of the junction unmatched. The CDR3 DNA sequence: TGCGCCAGCAGCGGAGACAGGGGGGGCTATGGCTACACCTTC. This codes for CASSGDRGGYGYTF. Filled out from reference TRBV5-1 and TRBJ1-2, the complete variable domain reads KAGVTQTPRYLIKTRGQQVTLSCSPISGHRSVSWYQQTPGQGLQFLFEYFSETQRNKGNFPGRFSGRQFSNSRSEMNVSTLELGDSALYLCASSGDRGGYGYTFGSGTRLTVV.

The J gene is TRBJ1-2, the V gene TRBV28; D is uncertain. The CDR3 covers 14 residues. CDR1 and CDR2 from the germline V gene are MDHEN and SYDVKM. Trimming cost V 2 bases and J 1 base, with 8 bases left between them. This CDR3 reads CASSLRNSNYGYTF. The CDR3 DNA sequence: TGTGCCAGCAGTTTAAGGAACAGTAACTATGGCTACACCTTC.

CDR3 in DNA: TGTGCCAGCAGCCGAGGGACAGGAAGGAACACTGAAGCTTTCTTT. Residues: CASSRGTGRNTEAFF. This chain connects TRBV11-3 to TRBJ1-1, with 8 positions matching TRBD1. Unmatched junction bases numbered 6, after V lost 5 bases and J lost 1 base. Germline-derived CDR1 and CDR2 are SGHNT and YENEEA. This CDR3 is built from 15 residues.

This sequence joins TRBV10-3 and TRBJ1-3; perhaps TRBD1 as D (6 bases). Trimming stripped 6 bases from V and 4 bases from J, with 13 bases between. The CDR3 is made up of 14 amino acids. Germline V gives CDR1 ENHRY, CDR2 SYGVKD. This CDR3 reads CAIRATGTGNTIYF. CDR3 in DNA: TGTGCCATCAGGGCTACAGGGACGGGAAACACCATATATTTT.

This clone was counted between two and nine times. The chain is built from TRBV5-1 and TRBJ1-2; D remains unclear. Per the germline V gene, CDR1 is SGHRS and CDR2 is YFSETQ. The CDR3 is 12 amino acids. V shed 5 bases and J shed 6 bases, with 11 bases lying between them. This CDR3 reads CASRGGSHGYTF. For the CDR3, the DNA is TGCGCCAGCAGGGGAGGTTCACATGGCTACACCTTC.

CDR3 bases: TGTGCCAGCGGGTGGGACAGGGAAATCCTCTCCTACGAGCAGTACTTC. This translates into CASGWDREILSYEQYF. The chain has TRBV2 and TRBJ2-7, with 9 bases matching TRBD1. From germline, CDR1 is SNHLY and CDR2 FYNNEI. CDR3 size: 16 residues. V shed 8 bases and J 0 bases; nucleotides not matched to a gene: 11.

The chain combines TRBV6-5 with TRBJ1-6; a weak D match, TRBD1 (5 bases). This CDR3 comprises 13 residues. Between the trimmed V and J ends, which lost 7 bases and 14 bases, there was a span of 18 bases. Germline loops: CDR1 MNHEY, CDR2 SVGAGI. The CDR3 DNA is TGTGCCAGCACCACGGGGGGTCGTCGGACCCTCCACTTT. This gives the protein CASTTGGRRTLHF.

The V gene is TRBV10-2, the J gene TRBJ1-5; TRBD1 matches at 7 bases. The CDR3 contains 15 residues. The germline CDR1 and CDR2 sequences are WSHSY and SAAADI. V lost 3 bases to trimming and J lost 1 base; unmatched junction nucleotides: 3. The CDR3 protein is CASSDRDRSNQPQHF. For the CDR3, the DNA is TGCGCCAGCAGTGATAGGGACAGAAGCAATCAGCCCCAGCATTTT.

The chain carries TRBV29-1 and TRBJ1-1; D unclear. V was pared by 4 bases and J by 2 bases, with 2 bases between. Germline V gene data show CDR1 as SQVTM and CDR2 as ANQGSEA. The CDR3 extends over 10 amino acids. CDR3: CSVANTEAFF. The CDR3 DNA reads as TGCAGCGTTGCAAACACTGAAGCTTTCTTT.

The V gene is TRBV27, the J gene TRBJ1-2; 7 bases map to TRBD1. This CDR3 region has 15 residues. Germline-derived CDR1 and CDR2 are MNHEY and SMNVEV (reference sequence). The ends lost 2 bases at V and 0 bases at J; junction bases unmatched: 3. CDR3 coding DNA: TGTGCCAGCAGTTTACGGGACAGTCCTAACTATGGCTACACCTTC. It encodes CASSLRDSPNYGYTF.

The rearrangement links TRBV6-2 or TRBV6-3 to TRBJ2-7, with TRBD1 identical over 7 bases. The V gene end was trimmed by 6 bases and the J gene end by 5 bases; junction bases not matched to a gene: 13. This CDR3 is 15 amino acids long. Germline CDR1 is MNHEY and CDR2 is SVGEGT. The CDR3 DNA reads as TGTGCCAGCAGCCTACCCTCAGACAGGGCCCACGAGCAGTACTTC. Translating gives CASSLPSDRAHEQYF.

CDR3 sequence: CASSQTGGSQPQHF. CDR3 sequence (DNA): TGTGCCAGCAGCCAGACAGGGGGCTCGCAGCCCCAGCATTTT. V and J are TRBV3-1 (or the pseudogene TRBV3-2) and TRBJ1-5, with 10 positions matching TRBD1. The CDR3 runs to 14 residues. Losses at the gene ends were 3 bases for V and 7 bases for J; bases not matched to a gene: 3. Germline values: CDR1 LGHDT, CDR2 YNNKEL (reference sequence).

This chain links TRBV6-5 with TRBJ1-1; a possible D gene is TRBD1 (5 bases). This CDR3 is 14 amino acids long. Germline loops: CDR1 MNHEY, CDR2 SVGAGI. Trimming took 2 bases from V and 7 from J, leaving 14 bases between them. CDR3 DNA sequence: TGTGCCAGCAGTTACCGTCGGATGGGGGGTGAAGCTTTCTTT. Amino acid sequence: CASSYRRMGGEAFF.